This is a list of T cell receptor beta chains from one sample in a study of blood T cell repertoires in COVID-19. Some clones are missing from TCRdb's copy, which holds only in-frame ones; the method was immunoSEQ multiplex PCR. The sample records 80,000 to 95,000 clones, more than 70% being singletons. Material for sequencing was peripheral blood. The receptors shown here come from a human donor in a cohort sampled during active COVID-19. CDR3s leave out the opening cysteine and the closing phenylalanine or tryptophan.

CDR3	V
ASSLQGSGGAGELF	TRBV5-4
ASSDGTGSFNQPQH	TRBV9
ANNRDSNSPLH	TRBV2
ASTFGDRGRTEAF	TRBV13
ASSGYLGLLENTIY	TRBV6-1
ASSPGQITDTQY	TRBV6-5
ASRAGWSNQPQH	TRBV6-5
ASSQGGQGKNQPQH	TRBV4-3
AWSVGGQGKTQY	TRBV30
ASSHRTGKETQY	TRBV28